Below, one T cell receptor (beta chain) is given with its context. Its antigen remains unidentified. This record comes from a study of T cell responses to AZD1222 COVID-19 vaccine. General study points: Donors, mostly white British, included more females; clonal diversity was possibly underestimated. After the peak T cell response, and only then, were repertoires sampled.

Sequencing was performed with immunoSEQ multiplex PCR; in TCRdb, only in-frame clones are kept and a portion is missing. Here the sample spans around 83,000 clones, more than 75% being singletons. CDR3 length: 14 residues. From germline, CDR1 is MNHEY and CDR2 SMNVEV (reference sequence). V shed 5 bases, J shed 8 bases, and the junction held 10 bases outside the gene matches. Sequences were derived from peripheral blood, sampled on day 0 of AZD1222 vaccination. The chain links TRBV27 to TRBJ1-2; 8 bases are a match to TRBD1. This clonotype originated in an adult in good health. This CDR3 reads CASSPIDRGPGYTF. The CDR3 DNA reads TGTGCCAGCAGTCCCATCGACAGGGGCCCCGGCTACACCTTC.